The entry below describes one T cell receptor (beta chain). What it binds is not known. Data came from immunoSEQ multiplex PCR; TCRdb stores just in-frame clones and leaves some out. This table holds approximately 12,000 clones, about 85% found once. This sample was included in a study of chemoradiotherapy in HPV16-positive cancers. About the research overall: Candidate HPV-specific clones and shared TCR motifs came from a couple of HPV16-positive patients.

Germline V gene sequence: CDR1 MNHEY, CDR2 SMNVEV (reference sequence). V lost 8 bases, J lost 10 bases, and 13 bases stayed unmatched. This CDR3 has 14 amino acids. Overall study findings and caveats: Candidate HPV-specific clones and E7-related TCR motifs grew in tumor during treatment. Functional assays defining HPV-specific T cells used only two HPV16-positive patients.

This TCR derives from a human donor with HPV-associated anogenital cancer. The V gene is TRBV27, the J gene TRBJ1-4; 7 bases agree with TRBD1. Sample: blood, taken from a patient who underwent chemoradiotherapy. CDR3 DNA sequence: TGTGCCAGCCGCCCGGGACAGATGTTGGGAAAACTGTTTTTT. This sequence encodes CASRPGQMLGKLFF. Full variable domain (missing parts from reference TRBV27 and TRBJ1-4): EAQVTQNPRYLITVTGKKLTVTCSQNMNHEYMSWYRQDPGLGLRQIYYSMNVEVTDKGDVPEGYKVSRKEKRNFPLILESPSPNQTSLYFCASRPGQMLGKLFFGSGTQLSVL.